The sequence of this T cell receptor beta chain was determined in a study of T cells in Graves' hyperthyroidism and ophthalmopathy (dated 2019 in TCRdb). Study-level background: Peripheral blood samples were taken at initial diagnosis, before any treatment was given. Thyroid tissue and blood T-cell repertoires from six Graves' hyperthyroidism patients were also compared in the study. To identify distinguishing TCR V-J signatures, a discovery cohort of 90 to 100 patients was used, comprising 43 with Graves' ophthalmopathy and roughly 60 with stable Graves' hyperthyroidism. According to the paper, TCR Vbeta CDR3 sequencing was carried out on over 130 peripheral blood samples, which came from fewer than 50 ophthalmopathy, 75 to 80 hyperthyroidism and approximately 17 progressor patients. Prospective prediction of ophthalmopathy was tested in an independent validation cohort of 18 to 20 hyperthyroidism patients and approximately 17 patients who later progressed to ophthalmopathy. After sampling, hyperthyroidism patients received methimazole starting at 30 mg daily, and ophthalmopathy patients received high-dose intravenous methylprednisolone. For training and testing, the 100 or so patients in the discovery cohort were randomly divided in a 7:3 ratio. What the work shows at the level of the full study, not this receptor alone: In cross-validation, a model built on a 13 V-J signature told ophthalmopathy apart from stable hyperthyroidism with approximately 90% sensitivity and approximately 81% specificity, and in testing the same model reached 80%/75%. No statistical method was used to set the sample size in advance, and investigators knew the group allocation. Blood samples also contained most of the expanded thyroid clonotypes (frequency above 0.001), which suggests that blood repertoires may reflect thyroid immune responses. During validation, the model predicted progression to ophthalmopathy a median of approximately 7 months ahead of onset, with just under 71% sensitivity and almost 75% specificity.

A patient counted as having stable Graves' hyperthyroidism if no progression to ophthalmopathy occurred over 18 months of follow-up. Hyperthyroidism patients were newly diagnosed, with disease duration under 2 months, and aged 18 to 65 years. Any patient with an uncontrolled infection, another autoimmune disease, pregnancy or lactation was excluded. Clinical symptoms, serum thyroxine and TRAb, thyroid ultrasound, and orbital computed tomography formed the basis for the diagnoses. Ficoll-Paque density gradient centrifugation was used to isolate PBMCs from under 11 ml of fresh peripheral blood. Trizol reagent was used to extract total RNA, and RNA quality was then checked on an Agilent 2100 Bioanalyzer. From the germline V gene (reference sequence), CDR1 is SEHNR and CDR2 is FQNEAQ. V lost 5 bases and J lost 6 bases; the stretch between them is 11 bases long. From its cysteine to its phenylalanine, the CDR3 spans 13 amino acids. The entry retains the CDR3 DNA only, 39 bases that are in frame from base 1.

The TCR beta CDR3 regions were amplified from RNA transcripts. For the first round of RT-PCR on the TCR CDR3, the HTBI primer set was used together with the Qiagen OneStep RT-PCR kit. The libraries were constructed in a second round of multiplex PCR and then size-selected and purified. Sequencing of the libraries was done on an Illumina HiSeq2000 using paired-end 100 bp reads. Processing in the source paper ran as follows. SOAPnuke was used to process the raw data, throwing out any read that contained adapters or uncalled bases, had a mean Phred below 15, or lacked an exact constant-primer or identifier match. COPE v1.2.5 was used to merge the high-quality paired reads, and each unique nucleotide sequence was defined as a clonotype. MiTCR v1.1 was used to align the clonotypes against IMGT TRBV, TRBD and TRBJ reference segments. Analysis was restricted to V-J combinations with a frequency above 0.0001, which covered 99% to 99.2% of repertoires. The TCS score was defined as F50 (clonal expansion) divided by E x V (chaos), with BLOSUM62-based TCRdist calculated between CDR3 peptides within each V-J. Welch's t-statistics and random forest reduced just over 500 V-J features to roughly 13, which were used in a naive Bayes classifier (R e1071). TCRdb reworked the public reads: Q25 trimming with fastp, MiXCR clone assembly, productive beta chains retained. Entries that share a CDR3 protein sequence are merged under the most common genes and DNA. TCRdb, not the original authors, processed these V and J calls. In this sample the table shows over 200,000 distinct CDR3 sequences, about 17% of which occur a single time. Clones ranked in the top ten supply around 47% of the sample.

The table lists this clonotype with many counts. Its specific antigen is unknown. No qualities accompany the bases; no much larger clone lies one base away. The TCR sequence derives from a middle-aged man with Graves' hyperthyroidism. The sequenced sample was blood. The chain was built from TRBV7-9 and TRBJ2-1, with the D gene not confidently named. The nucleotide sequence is TGTGCCAGCAGCAACGCGACCCCCAATGAGCAGTTCTTC. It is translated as CASSNATPNEQFF. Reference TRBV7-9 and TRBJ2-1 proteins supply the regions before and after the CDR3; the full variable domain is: DTGVSQNPRHKITKRGQNVTFRCDPISEHNRLYWYRQTLGQGPEFLTYFQNEAQLEKSRLLSDRFSAERPKGSFSTLEIQRTEQGDSAMYLCASSNATPNEQFFGPGTRLTVL.